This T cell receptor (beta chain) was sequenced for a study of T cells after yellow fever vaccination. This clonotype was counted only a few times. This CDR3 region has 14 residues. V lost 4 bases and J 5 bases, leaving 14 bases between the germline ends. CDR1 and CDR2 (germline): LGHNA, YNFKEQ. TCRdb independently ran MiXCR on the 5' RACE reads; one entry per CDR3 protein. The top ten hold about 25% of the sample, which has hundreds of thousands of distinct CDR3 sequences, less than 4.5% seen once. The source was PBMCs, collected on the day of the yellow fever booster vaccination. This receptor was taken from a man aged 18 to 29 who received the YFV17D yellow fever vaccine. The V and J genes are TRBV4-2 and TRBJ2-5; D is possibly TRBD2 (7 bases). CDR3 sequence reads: CASSRDKGGETQYF. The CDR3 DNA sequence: TGTGCCAGCAGCCGGGACAAGGGAGGGGAGACCCAGTACTTC.